This T cell receptor beta chain was sequenced for a study of identical twins. TCRdb re-analysed the 5' RACE reads in MiXCR, keeping a single row per CDR3 protein. The profile shows around 1.7 million distinct CDR3 sequences, around 33% of them singletons. The ends lost 3 bases at V and 7 bases at J; junction bases unmatched: 5. CDR1 is SGHTA, CDR2 FQGNSA, per germline. The CDR3 is made up of 15 amino acids. Sequencing used cord blood. The rearrangement links TRBV7-2 to TRBJ2-3; 12 bases agree with TRBD2. The receptor's source is a newborn girl in good health. The CDR3 reads CASSFPSGRENTQYF. The CDR3 DNA reads TGTGCCAGCAGCTTTCCTAGCGGGAGGGAGAATACGCAGTATTTT. The variable domain in full, completed from reference TRBV7-2 and TRBJ2-3, reads GAGVSQSPSNKVTEKGKDVELRCDPISGHTALYWYRQSLGQGLEFLIYFQGNSAPDKSGLPSDRFSAERTGGSVSTLTIQRTQQEDSAVYLCASSFPSGRENTQYFGPGTRLTVL.